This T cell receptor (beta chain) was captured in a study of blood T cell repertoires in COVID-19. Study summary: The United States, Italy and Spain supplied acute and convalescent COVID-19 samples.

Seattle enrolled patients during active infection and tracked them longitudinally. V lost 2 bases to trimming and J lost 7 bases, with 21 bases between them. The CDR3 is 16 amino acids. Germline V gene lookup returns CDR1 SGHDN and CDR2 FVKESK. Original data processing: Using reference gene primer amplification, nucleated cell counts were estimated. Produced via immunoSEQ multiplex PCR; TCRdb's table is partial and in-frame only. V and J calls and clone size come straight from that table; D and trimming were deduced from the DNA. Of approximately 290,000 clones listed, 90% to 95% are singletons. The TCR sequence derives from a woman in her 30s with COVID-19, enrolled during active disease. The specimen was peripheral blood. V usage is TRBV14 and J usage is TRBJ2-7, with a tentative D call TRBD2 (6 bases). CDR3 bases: TGTGCCAGCAGCCAACGTATCGGCGGGGCTGCTGGAGAGCAGTACTTC. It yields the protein CASSQRIGGAAGEQYF.